Listed below are T cell receptor beta chains from one sample, sequenced in a study of spatial heterogeneity in lung cancer. TCRdb used MiXCR to reprocess the 5' RACE reads, holding one entry per CDR3 protein. The sample contains around 98,000 distinct CDR3 sequences, less than 20% of which appear only once. Material: PBMCs, obtained at follow-up. All receptors derive from a male donor with early-stage non-small cell lung cancer. CDR3s include the opening cysteine and the closing phenylalanine or tryptophan. The D gene is left open where the match is weak. Size values are once, few and many counts, or a class for expanded clones, and some rows have none.

V	J	size	D	CDR3	DNA
TRBV10-3	TRBJ2-3	.	.	CAISVRGLEDTQYF	TGTGCCATCAGTGTTCGGGGGTTAGAGGATACGCAGTATTTT
TRBV12-3/TRBV12-4	TRBJ1-2	few	.	CASSLTVYYGYTF	TGTGCCAGCAGTTTAACAGTATACTATGGCTACACCTTC
TRBV30	TRBJ2-6	.	.	CAWSVRFAGANVLTF	TGTGCCTGGAGTGTACGGTTCGCTGGGGCCAACGTCCTGACTTTC
TRBV11-1	TRBJ1-1	.	.	CASSSLWQGRATEAFF	TGTGCCAGCAGCTCCCTTTGGCAGGGACGGGCCACTGAAGCTTTCTTT
TRBV5-1	TRBJ1-3	.	.	CASSFDTTGNTIYF	TGCGCCAGCAGCTTTGATACCACTGGAAACACCATATATTTT
TRBV18	TRBJ2-2	.	.	CASSTEGTTGELFF	TGTGCCAGCTCAACGGAGGGCACCACCGGGGAGCTGTTTTTT
TRBV12-3/TRBV12-4	TRBJ2-3	once	.	CASSPQGGITDTQYF	TGTGCCAGCAGCCCACAGGGCGGGATCACAGATACGCAGTATTTT
TRBV6-6	TRBJ2-7	many	.	CAAKRPGPENEQYF	TGTGCCGCGAAACGACCCGGGCCGGAGAACGAGCAGTACTTC
TRBV12-3/TRBV12-4	TRBJ1-5	many	.	CASNTAEDQPQHF	TGTGCCAGCAACACAGCGGAGGATCAGCCCCAGCATTTT
TRBV20-1	TRBJ2-3	.	.	CSANREDTQYF	TGCAGTGCTAACCGGGAGGATACGCAGTATTTT
TRBV7-9	TRBJ2-1	.	TRBD2	CASSSRTSGGYNEQFF	TGTGCCAGCAGCTCCAGGACTAGCGGGGGATACAATGAGCAGTTCTTC
TRBV6-5	TRBJ2-3	few	.	CASSYGGTQYF	TGTGCCAGCAGTTACGGAGGGACGCAGTATTTT
TRBV6-6	TRBJ2-6	few	.	CASTPNSGANVLTF	TGTGCCAGCACCCCTAACTCTGGGGCCAACGTCCTGACTTTC
TRBV5-8	TRBJ2-1	many	.	CASSLGQSSYNEQFF	TGTGCCAGCAGCTTGGGACAGAGCTCCTACAATGAGCAGTTCTTC
TRBV12-5	TRBJ2-1	.	TRBD2	CASRSGVSEQFF	TGTGCTAGTCGAAGCGGGGTCAGTGAGCAGTTCTTC
TRBV12-3/TRBV12-4	TRBJ1-5	.	TRBD1	CASSLGDRVQPQHF	TGTGCCAGCAGTTTGGGGGACAGGGTTCAGCCCCAGCATTTT
TRBV19	TRBJ1-1	few	.	CASSFGSPPEAFF	TGTGCCAGTAGTTTTGGCAGCCCCCCAGAAGCTTTCTTT
TRBV7-2	TRBJ1-2	few	TRBD1	CASSSRTGVGYTF	TGTGCCAGCAGCTCTCGGACAGGGGTTGGCTACACCTTC